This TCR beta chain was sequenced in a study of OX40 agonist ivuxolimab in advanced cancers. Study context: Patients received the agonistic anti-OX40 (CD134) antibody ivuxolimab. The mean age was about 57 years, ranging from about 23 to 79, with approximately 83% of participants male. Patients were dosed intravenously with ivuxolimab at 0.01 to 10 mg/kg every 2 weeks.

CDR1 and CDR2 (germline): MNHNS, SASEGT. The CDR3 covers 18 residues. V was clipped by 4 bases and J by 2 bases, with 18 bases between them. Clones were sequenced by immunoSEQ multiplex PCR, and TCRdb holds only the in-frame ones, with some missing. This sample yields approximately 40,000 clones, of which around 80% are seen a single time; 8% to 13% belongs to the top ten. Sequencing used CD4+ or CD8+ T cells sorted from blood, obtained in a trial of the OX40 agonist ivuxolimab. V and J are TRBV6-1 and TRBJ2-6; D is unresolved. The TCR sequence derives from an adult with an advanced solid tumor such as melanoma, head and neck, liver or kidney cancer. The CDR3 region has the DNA TGTGCCAGCAGTGTGGGAAGGAGACTCTTGGCTGGGGCCAACGTCCTGACTTTC. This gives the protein CASSVGRRLLAGANVLTF.